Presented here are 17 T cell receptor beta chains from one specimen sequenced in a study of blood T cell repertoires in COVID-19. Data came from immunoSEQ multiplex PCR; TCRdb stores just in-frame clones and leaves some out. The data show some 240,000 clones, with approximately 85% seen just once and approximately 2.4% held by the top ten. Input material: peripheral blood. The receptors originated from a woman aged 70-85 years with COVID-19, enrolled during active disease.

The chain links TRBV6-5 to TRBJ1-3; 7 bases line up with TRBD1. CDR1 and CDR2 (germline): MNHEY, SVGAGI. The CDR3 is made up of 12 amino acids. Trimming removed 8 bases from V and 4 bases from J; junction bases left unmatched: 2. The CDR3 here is CASGTAGNTIYF. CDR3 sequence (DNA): TGTGCCAGCGGGACAGCCGGAAACACCATATATTTT.

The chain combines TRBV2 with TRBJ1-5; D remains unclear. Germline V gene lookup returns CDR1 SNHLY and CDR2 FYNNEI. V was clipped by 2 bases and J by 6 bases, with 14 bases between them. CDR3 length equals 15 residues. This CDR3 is CASSEIVPGVQPQHF. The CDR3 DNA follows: TGTGCCAGCAGTGAAATCGTCCCTGGAGTTCAGCCCCAGCATTTT.

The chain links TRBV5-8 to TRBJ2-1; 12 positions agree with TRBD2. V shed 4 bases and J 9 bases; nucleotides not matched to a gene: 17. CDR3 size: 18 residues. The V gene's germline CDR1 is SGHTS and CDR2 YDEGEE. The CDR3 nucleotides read TGTGCCAGCAGCAGAGATCGACTAGCGGGAGTGGGAGGAGGTGAGCAGTTCTTC. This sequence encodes CASSRDRLAGVGGGEQFF.

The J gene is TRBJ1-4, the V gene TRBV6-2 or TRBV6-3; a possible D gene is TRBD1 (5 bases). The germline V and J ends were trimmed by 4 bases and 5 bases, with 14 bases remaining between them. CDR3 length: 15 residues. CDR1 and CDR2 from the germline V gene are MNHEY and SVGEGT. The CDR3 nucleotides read TGTGCCAGCAGTTTGTTCCGGGGGTCCAATGAAAAACTGTTTTTT. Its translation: CASSLFRGSNEKLFF.

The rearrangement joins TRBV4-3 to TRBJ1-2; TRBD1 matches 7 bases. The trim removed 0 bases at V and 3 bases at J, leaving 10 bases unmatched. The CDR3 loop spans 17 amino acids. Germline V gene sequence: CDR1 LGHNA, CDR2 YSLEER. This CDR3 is CASSQDGRAGGDYGYTF. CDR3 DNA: TGCGCCAGCAGCCAAGATGGCCGGGCAGGGGGAGACTATGGCTACACCTTC.

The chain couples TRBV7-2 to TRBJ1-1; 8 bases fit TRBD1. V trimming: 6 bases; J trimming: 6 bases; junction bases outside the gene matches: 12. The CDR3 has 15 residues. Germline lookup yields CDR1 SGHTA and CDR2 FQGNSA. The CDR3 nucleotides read TGTGCCAGCAGTCGAGACAGGGGCCGTTCGGCTGAAGCTTTCTTT. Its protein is CASSRDRGRSAEAFF.

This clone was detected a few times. The CDR3 loop is CASSRDRGYEQYF. DNA of the CDR3: TGTGCCAGTAGCCGGGACAGGGGTTACGAGCAGTACTTC. V and J are TRBV19 and TRBJ2-7, with 10 bases aligning to TRBD1. The CDR3 has 13 residues. The J segment lost 4 bases and the V segment lost 6 bases, leaving 3 bases of the junction unmatched. Germline assignment: CDR1 LNHDA and CDR2 SQIVND (reference sequence).

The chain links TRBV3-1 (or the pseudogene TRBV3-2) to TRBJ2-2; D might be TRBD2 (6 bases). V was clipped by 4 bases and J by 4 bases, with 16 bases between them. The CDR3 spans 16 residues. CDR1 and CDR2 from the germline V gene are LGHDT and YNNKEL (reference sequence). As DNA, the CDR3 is TGTGCCAGCAGCCTAGGACTATCTGTGGTCACCGGGGAGCTGTTTTTT. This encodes CASSLGLSVVTGELFF.

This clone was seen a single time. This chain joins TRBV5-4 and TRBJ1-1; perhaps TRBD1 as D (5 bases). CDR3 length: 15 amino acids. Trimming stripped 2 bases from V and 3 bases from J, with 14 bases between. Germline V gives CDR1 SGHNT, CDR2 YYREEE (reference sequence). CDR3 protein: CASSFMRGWDTEAFF. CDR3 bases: TGTGCCAGCAGCTTCATGCGGGGGTGGGACACTGAAGCTTTCTTT.

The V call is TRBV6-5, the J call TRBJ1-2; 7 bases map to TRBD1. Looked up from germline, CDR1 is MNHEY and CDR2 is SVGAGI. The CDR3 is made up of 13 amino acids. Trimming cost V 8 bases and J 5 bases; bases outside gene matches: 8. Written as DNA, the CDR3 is TGTGCCAGCTTTCCAAGGGGGCCTTATGGCTACACCTTC. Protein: CASFPRGPYGYTF.

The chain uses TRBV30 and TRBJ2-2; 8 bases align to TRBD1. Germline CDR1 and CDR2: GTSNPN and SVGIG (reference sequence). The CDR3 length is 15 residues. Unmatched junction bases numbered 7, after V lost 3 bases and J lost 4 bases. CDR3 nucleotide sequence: TGTGCCTGGAGCCACCCTACAGGGGGCACCGGGGAGCTGTTTTTT. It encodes CAWSHPTGGTGELFF.

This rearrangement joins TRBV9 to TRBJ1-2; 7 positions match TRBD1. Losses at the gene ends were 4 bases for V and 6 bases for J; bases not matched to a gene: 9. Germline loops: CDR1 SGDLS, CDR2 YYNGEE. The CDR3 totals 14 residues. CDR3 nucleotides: TGTGCCAGCAGCAATCGACAGGGTATGGATGGCTACACCTTC. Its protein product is CASSNRQGMDGYTF.

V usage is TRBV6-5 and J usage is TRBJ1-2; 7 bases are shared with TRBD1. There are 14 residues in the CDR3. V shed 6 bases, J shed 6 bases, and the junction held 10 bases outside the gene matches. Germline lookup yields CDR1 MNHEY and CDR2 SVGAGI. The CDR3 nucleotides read TGTGCCAGCAGCGGGGACAGTGTGAGGGATGGCTACACCTTC. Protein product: CASSGDSVRDGYTF.

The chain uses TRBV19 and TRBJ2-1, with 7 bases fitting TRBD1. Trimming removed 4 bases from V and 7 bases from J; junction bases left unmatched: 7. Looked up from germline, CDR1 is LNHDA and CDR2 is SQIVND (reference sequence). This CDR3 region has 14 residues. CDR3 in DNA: TGTGCCAGTAGTAGCGACAGGGTACGGAATGAGCAGTTCTTC. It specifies CASSSDRVRNEQFF.

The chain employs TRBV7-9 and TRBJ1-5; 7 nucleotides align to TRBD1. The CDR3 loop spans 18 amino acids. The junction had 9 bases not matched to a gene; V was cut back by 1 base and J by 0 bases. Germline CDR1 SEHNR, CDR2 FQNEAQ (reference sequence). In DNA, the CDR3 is TGTGCCAGCAGCTTAGTGCTAGGGAAGGGGGCTAGCAATCAGCCCCAGCATTTT. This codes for CASSLVLGKGASNQPQHF.

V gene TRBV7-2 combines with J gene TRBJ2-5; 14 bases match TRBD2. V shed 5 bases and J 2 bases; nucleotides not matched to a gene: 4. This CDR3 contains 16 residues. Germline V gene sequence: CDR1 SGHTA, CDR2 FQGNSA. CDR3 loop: CASSTRLAGGQETQYF. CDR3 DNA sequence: TGTGCCAGCAGCACCAGACTAGCGGGGGGGCAAGAGACCCAGTACTTC.

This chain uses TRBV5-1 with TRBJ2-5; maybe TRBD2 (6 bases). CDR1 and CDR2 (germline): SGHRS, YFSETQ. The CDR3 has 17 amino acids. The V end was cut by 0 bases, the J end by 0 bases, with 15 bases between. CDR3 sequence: CASSLGGGQLYQETQYF. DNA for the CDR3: TGCGCCAGCAGCTTGGGAGGAGGGCAACTGTACCAAGAGACCCAGTACTTC.